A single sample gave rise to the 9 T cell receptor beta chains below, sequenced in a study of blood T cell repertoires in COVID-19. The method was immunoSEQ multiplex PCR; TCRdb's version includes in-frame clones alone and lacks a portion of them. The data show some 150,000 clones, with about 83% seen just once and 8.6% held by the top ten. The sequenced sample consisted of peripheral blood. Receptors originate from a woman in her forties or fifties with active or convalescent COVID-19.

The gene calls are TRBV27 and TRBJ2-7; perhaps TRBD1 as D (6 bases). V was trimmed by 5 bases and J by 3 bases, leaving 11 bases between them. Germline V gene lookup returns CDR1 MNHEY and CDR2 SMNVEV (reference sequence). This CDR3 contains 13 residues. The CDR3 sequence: CASSIQTGYEQYF. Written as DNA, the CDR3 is TGTGCCAGCAGTATACAGACAGGCTACGAGCAGTACTTC.

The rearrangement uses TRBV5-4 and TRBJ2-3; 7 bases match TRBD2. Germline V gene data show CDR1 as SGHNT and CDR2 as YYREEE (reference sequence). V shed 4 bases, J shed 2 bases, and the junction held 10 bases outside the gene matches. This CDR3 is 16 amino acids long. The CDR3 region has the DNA TGTGCCAGCAGCCTTGCAGCGGGGCCTCCCACAGATACGCAGTATTTT. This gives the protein CASSLAAGPPTDTQYF.

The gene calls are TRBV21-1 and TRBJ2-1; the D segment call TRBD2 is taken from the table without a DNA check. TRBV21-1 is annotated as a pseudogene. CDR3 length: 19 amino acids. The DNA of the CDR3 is TGTGCCAGCAGCAAAGCGCCTAGCGGGGGGACCAGCTCCTACAATGAGCAGTTCTTC. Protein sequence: CASSKAPSGGTSSYNEQFF.

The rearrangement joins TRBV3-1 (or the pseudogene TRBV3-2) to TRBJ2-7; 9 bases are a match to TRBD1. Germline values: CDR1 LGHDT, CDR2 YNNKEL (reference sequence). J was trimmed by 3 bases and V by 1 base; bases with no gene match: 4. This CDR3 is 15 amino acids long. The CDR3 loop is CASSQGGTGSYEQYF. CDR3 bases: TGTGCCAGCAGCCAAGGGGGGACAGGGAGCTACGAGCAGTACTTC.

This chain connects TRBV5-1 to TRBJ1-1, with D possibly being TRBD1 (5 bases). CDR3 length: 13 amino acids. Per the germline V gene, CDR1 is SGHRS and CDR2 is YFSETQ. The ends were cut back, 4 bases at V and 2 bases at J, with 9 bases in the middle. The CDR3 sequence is CASSVQGNTEAFF. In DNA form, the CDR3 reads TGCGCCAGCAGCGTGCAGGGAAACACTGAAGCTTTCTTT.

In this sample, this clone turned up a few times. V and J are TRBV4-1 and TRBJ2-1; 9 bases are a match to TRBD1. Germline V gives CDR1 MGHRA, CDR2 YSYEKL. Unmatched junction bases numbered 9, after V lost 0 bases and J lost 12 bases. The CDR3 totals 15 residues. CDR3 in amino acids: CASSQEGQGTMMQFF. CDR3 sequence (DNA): TGCGCCAGCAGCCAAGAGGGACAGGGTACAATGATGCAGTTCTTC.

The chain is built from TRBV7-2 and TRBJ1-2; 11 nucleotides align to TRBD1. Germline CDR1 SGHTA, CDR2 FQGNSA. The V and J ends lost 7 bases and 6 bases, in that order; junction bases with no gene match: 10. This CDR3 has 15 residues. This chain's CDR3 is CASNQGPDRGHGYTF. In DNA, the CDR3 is TGTGCCAGCAACCAGGGTCCGGACAGGGGGCATGGCTACACCTTC.

The CDR3 DNA is TGTGCCAGCAGCACAGAAAACACCATATATTTT. Residues: CASSTENTIYF. The V gene is TRBV21-1, the J gene TRBJ1-3; the table's D call of TRBD1 was not tested on the DNA. TRBV21-1 is given as a pseudogene. The CDR3 loop spans 11 amino acids.

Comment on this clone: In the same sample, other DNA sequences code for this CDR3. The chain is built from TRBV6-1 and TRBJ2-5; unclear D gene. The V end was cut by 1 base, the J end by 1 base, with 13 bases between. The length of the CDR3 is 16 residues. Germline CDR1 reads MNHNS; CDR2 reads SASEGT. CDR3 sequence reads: CASSEVVWRIQETQYF. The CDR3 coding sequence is TGTGCCAGCAGTGAAGTAGTTTGGCGGATCCAAGAGACCCAGTACTTC.